The 10 T cell receptor beta chains reported below all come from one sample, sequenced in a study of T cell responses to AZD1222 COVID-19 vaccine. Sequenced by immunoSEQ multiplex PCR; TCRdb stores in-frame clones only, minus some. The table includes 75,000 to 100,000 clones, roughly 92% detected once. Material: peripheral blood, obtained on day 0 of AZD1222 vaccination. Receptor source: an adult in good health.

The J gene is TRBJ1-1, the V gene TRBV19; 9 bases map to TRBD1. CDR3 length equals 17 residues. With V trimmed by 3 bases and J by 5 bases, 13 bases remained unmatched. From germline, CDR1 is LNHDA and CDR2 SQIVND (reference sequence). The CDR3: CASSIGDRVLVSTEAFF. The CDR3 bases are TGTGCCAGTAGTATCGGGGACAGGGTTTTAGTGTCAACTGAAGCTTTCTTT.

The chain recombines TRBV19 with TRBJ2-7; 7 bases fit TRBD1. Germline CDR1 LNHDA, CDR2 SQIVND (reference sequence). Trimming cost V 4 bases and J 5 bases; bases outside gene matches: 5. The CDR3 totals 13 residues. CDR3 sequence (DNA): TGTGCCAGTAGTAGGCAGGGGGAAGACGAGCAGTACTTC. Its protein is CASSRQGEDEQYF. Full variable domain (outside the CDR3, taken from reference TRBV19 and TRBJ2-7): DGGITQSPKYLFRKEGQNVTLSCEQNLNHDAMYWYRQDPGQGLRLIYYSQIVNDFQKGDIAEGYSVSREKKESFPLTVTSAQKNPTAFYLCASSRQGEDEQYFGPGTRLTVT.

A single count supports this clone. V and J are TRBV7-2 and TRBJ1-1, with D unclear. Germline V gives CDR1 SGHTA, CDR2 FQGNSA. The CDR3 sequence is 12 residues long. The V gene lost 5 bases and the J gene lost 8 bases, with 12 bases spanning the gap. CDR3 amino acids: CASSHIKTEAFF. Here the CDR3 DNA reads TGTGCCAGCAGCCATATCAAGACGGAAGCTTTCTTT.

The chain joins TRBV25-1 to TRBJ2-1, with D perhaps matching TRBD1 (6 bases). This CDR3 has 11 residues. Trimming removed 7 bases at V and 8 bases at J, with 9 bases between. Looked up from germline, CDR1 is MGHDK and CDR2 is SYGVNS. CDR3 DNA sequence: TGTGCCAGCAATTCAGGGGATGAGCAGTTCTTC. Protein sequence: CASNSGDEQFF.

In its sample, this clone was seen a few times. The chain uses TRBV27 and TRBJ2-2; no definite D call. Germline V gene lookup returns CDR1 MNHEY and CDR2 SMNVEV (reference sequence). This CDR3 region has 10 residues. The V end was cut by 10 bases, the J end by 6 bases, with 6 bases between. The CDR3 DNA sequence: TGTGCCAAGGGTCCCGGGGAGCTGTTTTTT. This translates into CAKGPGELFF.

This clone appeared once. The gene calls are TRBV28 and TRBJ1-3; 7 bases match TRBD1. J gave up 4 bases and V 3 bases, and 3 bases lay outside the gene matches. This CDR3 is built from 14 residues. The germline CDR1 and CDR2 sequences are MDHEN and SYDVKM. CDR3 DNA: TGTGCCAGCAGTTTCACAGGGGAGGGAAACACCATATATTTT. This gives the protein CASSFTGEGNTIYF.

The chain combines TRBV20-1 with TRBJ1-2; D remains unclear. Germline values: CDR1 DFQATT, CDR2 SNEGSKA (reference sequence). This CDR3 region has 11 residues. Between the trimmed V and J ends, which lost 3 bases and 12 bases, there was a span of 14 bases. Here the CDR3 DNA reads TGCAGTGCTAGGCAGGCGACTCTCGACACCTTC. Its translation: CSARQATLDTF.

The gene calls are TRBV9 and TRBJ2-7, with unresolved D. The length of the CDR3 is 16 residues. Trimming removed 4 bases at V and 0 bases at J, with 17 bases between. In germline, CDR1 is SGDLS, CDR2 YYNGEE. The DNA of the CDR3 is TGTGCCAGCAGCCAAAACCCAAGTCCGAGCTCCTACGAGCAGTACTTC. Its translation: CASSQNPSPSSYEQYF.

The chain is built from TRBV30 and TRBJ2-2, with 14 bases identical to TRBD2. Germline V gives CDR1 GTSNPN, CDR2 SVGIG (reference sequence). J gave up 0 bases and V 3 bases, and 6 bases lay outside the gene matches. The CDR3 runs to 18 residues. The CDR3 DNA reads as TGTGCCTGGAGCCCGGGACTAGCGGGGGTAACGAACACCGGGGAGCTGTTTTTT. Translation: CAWSPGLAGVTNTGELFF. The complete variable domain, with remaining parts taken from reference TRBV30 and TRBJ2-2, reads SQTIHQWPATLVQPVGSPLSLECTVEGTSNPNLYWYRQAAGRGLQLLFYSVGIGQISSEVPQNLSASRPQDRQFILSSKKLLLSDSGFYLCAWSPGLAGVTNTGELFFGEGSRLTVL.

CDR3 sequence: CASRIWGGDNEQFF. The DNA of the CDR3 is TGTGCCAGCAGGATATGGGGAGGGGACAATGAGCAGTTCTTC. The chain has TRBV6-5 and TRBJ2-1; the match to TRBD2 covers 7 bases. Unmatched junction bases numbered 7, after V lost 6 bases and J lost 5 bases. Per germline, CDR1 MNHEY and CDR2 SVGAGI. The CDR3 spans 14 residues.